The 6 T cell receptor beta chains in this list originate from one sample, sequenced in a study of OX40 agonist ivuxolimab in advanced cancers. Profiling relied on immunoSEQ multiplex PCR, and the TCRdb table lists in-frame clones only, not all of them. In the table there are fewer than 85,000 clones, roughly 90% of which are singletons. The sequencing here drew on CD4+ or CD8+ T cells sorted from blood, taken in a trial of the OX40 agonist ivuxolimab. The receptors derive from an adult with an advanced solid tumor such as melanoma, head and neck, liver or kidney cancer.

This rearrangement joins TRBV5-8 to TRBJ1-5, with 7 bases matching TRBD1. V gave up 0 bases and J gave up 7 bases; unmatched junction bases: 7. Germline CDR1 reads SGHTS; CDR2 reads YDEGEE. The CDR3 runs to 15 residues. The CDR3 here is CASSLALDREQPQHF. The CDR3 region has the DNA TGTGCCAGCAGCTTGGCCCTCGACAGGGAACAGCCCCAGCATTTT. Using reference TRBV5-8 and TRBJ1-5 for the parts outside the CDR3, the full variable domain is EAGVTQSPTHLIKTRGQQATLRCSPISGHTSVYWYQQALGLGLQFLLWYDEGEERNRGNFPPRFSGRQFPNYSSELNVNALELEDSALYLCASSLALDREQPQHFGDGTRLSIL.

V gene TRBV19 combines with J gene TRBJ1-1; D unclear. Germline CDR1 is LNHDA and CDR2 is SQIVND (reference sequence). The V and J ends lost 2 bases and 4 bases respectively, with 11 bases between them. The CDR3 has 14 amino acids. The CDR3 region is CASSISSTGTEAFF. CDR3 sequence (DNA): TGTGCCAGTAGTATATCTTCGACGGGCACTGAAGCTTTCTTT. Full variable domain (rest looked up from reference TRBV19 and TRBJ1-1): DGGITQSPKYLFRKEGQNVTLSCEQNLNHDAMYWYRQDPGQGLRLIYYSQIVNDFQKGDIAEGYSVSREKKESFPLTVTSAQKNPTAFYLCASSISSTGTEAFFGQGTRLTVV.

This sequence joins TRBV5-1 and TRBJ1-2; TRBD1 matches 7 bases. The trim removed 0 bases at V and 5 bases at J, leaving 13 bases unmatched. Germline V gives CDR1 SGHRS, CDR2 YFSETQ. This CDR3 spans 17 amino acids. Here the CDR3 reads CASSLVVYDQGDYGYTF. The CDR3 DNA sequence: TGCGCCAGCAGCTTGGTTGTATATGACCAGGGGGATTATGGCTACACCTTC.

This chain links TRBV6-5 with TRBJ1-2, with no clear D. This CDR3 spans 16 amino acids. Germline V gene lookup returns CDR1 MNHEY and CDR2 SVGAGI. The germline V and J ends were trimmed by 0 bases and 4 bases, with 15 bases remaining between them. The CDR3 here is CASSYSTGEIGYGYTF. DNA of the CDR3: TGTGCCAGCAGTTACTCGACGGGAGAAATTGGCTATGGCTACACCTTC.

The chain combines TRBV10-3 with TRBJ1-2; 7 nucleotides match TRBD1. This CDR3 comprises 17 residues. CDR1 and CDR2 (germline): ENHRY, SYGVKD. After removal of 10 bases from V and 0 bases from J, the junction contained 17 bases not matched to a gene. The CDR3 DNA is TGTGCCACGGGACCCCCCAGGGGGGAGGGAGCTAACTATGGCTACACCTTC. Translating it yields CATGPPRGEGANYGYTF.

As concerns this clone: An end of the junction differs from the germline gene, which may be a read error. The rearrangement joins TRBV7-7 to TRBJ2-7; no clear D gene. The CDR3 covers 14 residues. Germline V gene data show CDR1 as SSHAT and CDR2 as FNYEAQ (reference sequence). CDR3 sequence (DNA): TGTGCTAGCAGCTTAGACTGGAGCTCCTACGAGCAGTACTTC. It is translated as CASSLDWSSYEQYF.